These 29 T cell receptor beta chains were sequenced from one sample in a study of cytomegalovirus exposure and HLA in healthy donors. A multiplex PCR was run with 60 Vbeta primers and 13 Jbeta primers. Measured with immunoSEQ multiplex PCR; TCRdb has only the in-frame clones, and not every one. The table includes 150,000 or so clones, 74% detected once. The sample consisted of PBMCs. The receptors stem from a man under 40 in good health and CMV-seronegative.

V is TRBV29-1 and J is TRBJ2-1; D uncertain. With 4 bases removed from V and 13 bases from J, the gap between germline ends came to 5 bases. Germline values: CDR1 SQVTM, CDR2 ANQGSEA. The length of the CDR3 is 8 residues. DNA of the CDR3: TGCAGCGTTGGGCAACAGTTCTTC. It codes for CSVGQQFF.

The chain is built from TRBV6-6 and TRBJ2-3; D uncertain. The germline V gene encodes CDR1 MNHNY and CDR2 SVGAGI (reference sequence). V was clipped by 5 bases and J by 4 bases, with 7 bases between them. The CDR3 length is 12 residues. CDR3 sequence reads: CASSKVADTQYF. CDR3 DNA sequence: TGTGCCAGCAGTAAAGTAGCAGATACGCAGTATTTT.

The V call is TRBV4-3, the J call TRBJ2-2, with 8 bases matching TRBD1. CDR1 is LGHNA, CDR2 YSLEER, per germline. Trimming removed 0 bases from V and 3 bases from J; junction bases left unmatched: 6. The CDR3 consists of 17 residues. CDR3 sequence reads: CASSQDWQGAYTGELFF. Here the CDR3 DNA reads TGCGCCAGCAGCCAAGACTGGCAGGGGGCTTACACCGGGGAGCTGTTTTTT.

In regard to this clone: An end of the junction differs from the germline gene, which may be a read error. The J gene is TRBJ1-5, the V gene TRBV15; D gene uncertain. There are 17 residues in the CDR3. The germline gives CDR1 LNHNV, CDR2 YYDKDF (reference sequence). Written as DNA, the CDR3 is TGTGCCACCAGCAGTATGGTATCGGTATATAGCAATCAGCCCCAGAATTTT. Translating it yields CATSSMVSVYSNQPQNF.

This sequence joins TRBV7-6 and TRBJ2-5, with 7 bases matching TRBD1. The CDR3 totals 15 residues. CDR1 and CDR2 (germline): SGHVS, FNYEAQ. The trim removed 5 bases at V and 4 bases at J, leaving 10 bases unmatched. This CDR3 is CASSVDRDGGETQYF. The DNA for the CDR3 is TGTGCCAGCAGCGTAGACAGGGACGGTGGAGAGACCCAGTACTTC.

The genes are TRBV28 and TRBJ2-7; 14 bases agree with TRBD2. V was clipped by 6 bases and J by 3 bases; unmatched bases: 10. Germline CDR1 is MDHEN and CDR2 is SYDVKM. The CDR3 spans 17 residues. The CDR3 reads CASSLGLAGGLVYEQYF. The CDR3 nucleotides are TGTGCCAGCAGCCTAGGACTAGCGGGGGGTTTGGTCTACGAGCAGTACTTC. The full variable domain, rest sourced from reference TRBV28 and TRBJ2-7, is DVKVTQSSRYLVKRTGEKVFLECVQDMDHENMFWYRQDPGLGLRLIYFSYDVKMKEKGDIPEGYSVSREKKERFSLILESASTNQTSMYLCASSLGLAGGLVYEQYFGPGTRLTVT.

CDR3 residues: CASSAVEQYF. CDR3 bases: TGTGCCAGCAGCGCGGTCGAGCAGTACTTC. The V gene is TRBV11-2, the J gene TRBJ2-7; no clear D gene. The CDR3 is made up of 10 amino acids. Germline V gene lookup returns CDR1 SGHAT and CDR2 FQNNGV. The ends were cut back, 5 bases at V and 6 bases at J, with 5 bases in the middle.

The V call is TRBV11-3, the J call TRBJ2-2; 10 positions match TRBD1. The junction had 5 bases not matched to a gene; V was cut back by 4 bases and J by 6 bases. Germline loops: CDR1 SGHNT, CDR2 YENEEA. The CDR3 loop spans 15 amino acids. The CDR3 region is CASSSTGGEAGELFF. In DNA, the CDR3 is TGTGCCAGCAGCTCGACAGGGGGCGAGGCCGGGGAGCTGTTTTTT.

This chain links TRBV5-1 with TRBJ2-7; 7 positions agree with TRBD1. From germline, CDR1 is SGHRS and CDR2 YFSETQ. V was pared by 6 bases and J by 2 bases, with 8 bases of the junction left unmatched. The CDR3 extends over 14 amino acids. CDR3 DNA: TGCGCCAGCACAACAGGGGAGACGCCCTACGAGCAGTACTTC. This encodes CASTTGETPYEQYF.

This sequence joins TRBV15 and TRBJ2-7, with 10 bases lining up with TRBD2. Germline assignment: CDR1 LNHNV and CDR2 YYDKDF (reference sequence). The J segment lost 3 bases and the V segment lost 8 bases, leaving 10 bases of the junction unmatched. The CDR3 totals 15 residues. CDR3 sequence (DNA): TGTGCCACCGCAGACGAGCGGGGGGGGTTCTACGAGCAGTACTTC. Amino acid sequence: CATADERGGFYEQYF.

The rearrangement links TRBV6-5 to TRBJ1-5, with 7 nucleotides matching TRBD1. The V and J ends lost 5 bases and 2 bases, in that order; junction bases with no gene match: 6. Germline values: CDR1 MNHEY, CDR2 SVGAGI. The CDR3 covers 15 residues. The CDR3 nucleotides read TGTGCCAGCAGTGCCCTCACAGGGGGCAATCAGCCCCAGCATTTT. Its translation: CASSALTGGNQPQHF.

This clone was recorded once. This chain joins TRBV15 and TRBJ1-1; 7 bases fit TRBD1. This CDR3 spans 17 amino acids. After removal of 1 base from V and 1 base from J, the junction contained 9 bases not matched to a gene. The germline CDR1 and CDR2 sequences are LNHNV and YYDKDF (reference sequence). Here the CDR3 reads CATSRVFWDSTNTEAFF. The CDR3 nucleotides read TGTGCCACCAGCAGAGTATTTTGGGACAGCACGAACACTGAAGCTTTCTTT.

The chain is built from TRBV6-1 and TRBJ1-4; the D gene is possibly TRBD1 (5 bases). V dropped 5 bases and J dropped 7 bases, with 17 bases sitting between them. The CDR3 has 15 residues. Germline loops: CDR1 MNHNS, CDR2 SASEGT. In DNA form, the CDR3 reads TGTGCCAGCAGTCAAACTCAGGGAAGGAGTGAAAAACTGTTTTTT. It is translated as CASSQTQGRSEKLFF.

The rearrangement uses TRBV15 and TRBJ2-5, with D hard to call. There are 13 residues in the CDR3. V lost 4 bases and J lost 2, with 8 bases in between. Germline-derived CDR1 and CDR2 are LNHNV and YYDKDF (reference sequence). CDR3 nucleotides: TGTGCCACCAGCACCGTTAGACAAGAGACCCAGTACTTC. Protein sequence: CATSTVRQETQYF.

The chain uses TRBV10-2 and TRBJ2-7, with D hard to call. CDR1 WSHSY and CDR2 SAAADI come from the germline V gene. The CDR3 covers 14 residues. V was trimmed by 3 bases and J by 4 bases, leaving 13 bases between them. The CDR3 nucleotides are TGCGCCAGCAGTGACCCCAGAGCTAGGTACGAGCAGTACTTC. Translation: CASSDPRARYEQYF.

The chain has TRBV5-1 and TRBJ1-1, with 8 bases identical to TRBD1. With 4 bases clipped from V and 1 base from J, the junction kept 18 bases outside the gene matches. The germline gives CDR1 SGHRS, CDR2 YFSETQ. This CDR3 spans 19 amino acids. The CDR3 DNA follows: TGCGCCAGCAGCCCCTCTTTTCCAGGGGGCGCGAATGCGAACACTGAAGCTTTCTTT. As protein: CASSPSFPGGANANTEAFF.

The chain is built from TRBV15 and TRBJ2-1, with 7 positions matching TRBD2. The CDR3 sequence is 13 residues long. After removal of 2 bases from V and 5 bases from J, the junction contained 0 bases not matched to a gene. Germline V gene sequence: CDR1 LNHNV, CDR2 YYDKDF (reference sequence). CDR3 nucleotide sequence: TGTGCCACCAGCAGACGGGGGGACAATGAGCAGTTCTTC. Translated: CATSRRGDNEQFF.

The chain has TRBV21-1 and TRBJ1-4. TRBV21-1 is described as a pseudogene. The CDR3 is 15 residues long. The CDR3 DNA sequence: TGTGCCAGCAGCAAAGACCGGGGATTTAACGAAAAACTGTTTTTT. This sequence encodes CASSKDRGFNEKLFF.

In this sample, this clone turned up a few times. The DNA for the CDR3 is TGTGCCAGCAGAGGAGGGAGAACCTCCAATCAGCCCCAGCATTTT. Its translation: CASRGGRTSNQPQHF. The V and J genes are TRBV2 and TRBJ1-5; D gene uncertain. V was clipped by 6 bases and J by 3 bases, with 15 bases between them. Germline V gene sequence: CDR1 SNHLY, CDR2 FYNNEI. The CDR3 totals 15 residues.

The V and J genes are TRBV30 and TRBJ1-2; TRBD1 is a possible D gene (5 bases). Looked up from germline, CDR1 is GTSNPN and CDR2 is SVGIG (reference sequence). The CDR3 sequence is 15 residues long. Trimming took off 0 bases at V and 0 bases at J, with 11 bases between the two ends. The CDR3 bases are TGTGCCTGGAGTGTGAACCAGGGATCTAACTATGGCTACACCTTC. This sequence encodes CAWSVNQGSNYGYTF.

V and J are TRBV5-1 and TRBJ2-2; D is perhaps TRBD2 (6 bases). The germline CDR1 and CDR2 sequences are SGHRS and YFSETQ. Trimming removed 5 bases from V and 6 bases from J, with 17 bases in between. CDR3 length equals 15 residues. The CDR3 bases are TGCGCCAGCAGGAGATGGACGGAGGGGTCCGGGGAGCTGTTTTTT. The encoded protein is CASRRWTEGSGELFF.

With regard to this clone: The junction and the germline gene differ at one end; a read error may be behind it. The genes are TRBV7-9 and TRBJ1-4; D unresolved. There are 15 residues in the CDR3. The germline V gene has CDR1 SEHNR and CDR2 FQNEAQ (reference sequence). In DNA, the CDR3 is TGTTCCAGCAGCTCTAGACTTACAACTAATGAAAAACTGTTTTTT. Translating it yields CSSSSRLTTNEKLFF.

The chain employs TRBV5-1 and TRBJ1-1; D perhaps matches TRBD1 (6 bases). Germline loops: CDR1 SGHRS, CDR2 YFSETQ. V lost 1 base to trimming and J lost 5 bases, with 15 bases between them. This CDR3 spans 15 amino acids. The CDR3 region is CASSLKQGGGTEAFF. The CDR3 bases are TGCGCCAGCAGCTTGAAGCAGGGAGGGGGAACTGAAGCTTTCTTT. Variable domain in full (rest from reference TRBV5-1 and TRBJ1-1): KAGVTQTPRYLIKTRGQQVTLSCSPISGHRSVSWYQQTPGQGLQFLFEYFSETQRNKGNFPGRFSGRQFSNSRSEMNVSTLELGDSALYLCASSLKQGGGTEAFFGQGTRLTVV.

This clone was seen a single time. This sequence joins TRBV27 and TRBJ2-1, with a weak D call TRBD2 (8 bases). This CDR3 has 15 residues. V was trimmed by 5 bases and J by 3 bases, leaving 14 bases between them. The germline gives CDR1 MNHEY, CDR2 SMNVEV (reference sequence). CDR3 protein: CASSQTGTSYNEQFF. The DNA for the CDR3 is TGTGCCAGCAGTCAGACAGGGACTAGCTACAATGAGCAGTTCTTC.

The V gene is TRBV9, the J gene TRBJ2-2; 7 bases align to TRBD1. Looked up from germline, CDR1 is SGDLS and CDR2 is YYNGEE. This CDR3 spans 16 amino acids. With V trimmed by 0 bases and J by 1 base, 3 bases remained unmatched. CDR3: CASSVEQGRNTGELFF. The CDR3 DNA reads TGTGCCAGCAGCGTAGAACAGGGGAGGAACACCGGGGAGCTGTTTTTT. The full variable domain, completed using reference TRBV9 and TRBJ2-2, is DSGVTQTPKHLITATGQRVTLRCSPRSGDLSVYWYQQSLDQGLQFLIQYYNGEERAKGNILERFSAQQFPDLHSELNLSSLELGDSALYFCASSVEQGRNTGELFFGEGSRLTVL.

The chain joins TRBV25-1 to TRBJ2-2, with D possibly being TRBD1 (5 bases). V dropped 8 bases and J dropped 4 bases, with 14 bases sitting between them. The germline gives CDR1 MGHDK, CDR2 SYGVNS. This CDR3 has 14 amino acids. CDR3 DNA: TGTGCCAGCGGGGCGAACGTCGGCACCGGGGAGCTGTTTTTT. Its protein product is CASGANVGTGELFF.

J is TRBJ2-1 and V is TRBV5-3; D perhaps matches TRBD2 (5 bases). TRBV5-3 is an open reading frame whose function is uncertain. The CDR3 extends over 18 amino acids. Trimming left V 0 bases short and J 5 bases short, with 21 bases between. CDR3 region: CARSLAPRLNWYNNEQFF. The CDR3 DNA reads TGTGCCAGAAGCTTGGCCCCGCGACTAAACTGGTATAACAATGAGCAGTTCTTC.

J is TRBJ2-1 and V is TRBV5-4; the match to TRBD2 covers 8 bases. There are 14 residues in the CDR3. From germline, CDR1 is SGHNT and CDR2 YYREEE (reference sequence). V gave up 7 bases and J gave up 1 base; unmatched junction bases: 4. CDR3 coding DNA: TGTGCCAGCGGCCGGGGGGGTTCCTACAATGAGCAGTTCTTC. Amino acids: CASGRGGSYNEQFF.

J is TRBJ1-5 and V is TRBV19, with 7 bases matching TRBD1. The germline gives CDR1 LNHDA, CDR2 SQIVND (reference sequence). The CDR3 is made up of 14 amino acids. V dropped 5 bases and J dropped 4; count of bases not matched to a gene: 5. The CDR3 is CASSHRQGNQPQHF. The CDR3 nucleotides are TGTGCCAGTAGTCATCGACAGGGAAATCAGCCCCAGCATTTT.